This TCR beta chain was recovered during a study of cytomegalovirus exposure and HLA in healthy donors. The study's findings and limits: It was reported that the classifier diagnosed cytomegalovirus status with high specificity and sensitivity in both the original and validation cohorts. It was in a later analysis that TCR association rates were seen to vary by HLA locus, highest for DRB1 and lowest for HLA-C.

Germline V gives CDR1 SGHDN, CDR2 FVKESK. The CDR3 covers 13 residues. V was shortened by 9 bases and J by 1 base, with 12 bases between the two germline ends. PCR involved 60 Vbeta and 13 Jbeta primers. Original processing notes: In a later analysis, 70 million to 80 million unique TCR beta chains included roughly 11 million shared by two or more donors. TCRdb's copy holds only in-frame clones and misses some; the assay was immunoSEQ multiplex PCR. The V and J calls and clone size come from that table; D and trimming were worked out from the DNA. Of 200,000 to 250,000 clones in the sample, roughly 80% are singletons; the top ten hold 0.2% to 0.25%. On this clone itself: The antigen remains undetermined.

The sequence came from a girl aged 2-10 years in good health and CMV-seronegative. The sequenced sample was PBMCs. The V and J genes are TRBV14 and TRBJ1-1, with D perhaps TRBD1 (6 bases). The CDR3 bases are TGTGCCAGTTCGACAGGATGGAACACTGAAGCTTTCTTT. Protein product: CASSTGWNTEAFF.